This T cell receptor (beta chain) was identified during a study of T cells in Graves' hyperthyroidism and ophthalmopathy. Newly diagnosed patients aged 18 to 65 had hyperthyroidism of under 2 months' duration. Clinical symptoms, serum thyroxine, TRAb, thyroid ultrasound and orbital computed tomography informed diagnoses. RNA transcripts served as the template for amplifying TCR beta CDR3 regions. The primer set for the first-round RT-PCR of the TCR CDR3 was HTBI. Each CDR3 protein gets one entry after TCRdb re-called the multiplex PCR reads with MiXCR. The sample carries about 560,000 distinct CDR3 sequences, approximately 16% recorded once. This clonotype was observed at least ten times. V lost 5 bases to trimming and J lost 8 bases, with 15 bases between them. This CDR3 contains 14 residues.

Sequenced input: blood. V and J are TRBV12-3 or TRBV12-4 and TRBJ1-4, with a weak D call TRBD1 (6 bases). This clonotype was sampled from a young woman with Graves' hyperthyroidism. CDR3 nucleotides: TGTGCCAGCAGTCCAACAGGGACGGGGGAAAAACTGTTTTTT. This gives the protein CASSPTGTGEKLFF.